This is a list of T cell receptor beta chains from one sample in a study of prognosis after radiotherapy for stage I lung cancer. TCRdb used MiXCR to reprocess the multiplex PCR reads, holding one entry per CDR3 protein. The table records approximately 20,000 distinct CDR3 sequences, around 40% of them present only once. Source: PBMCs, taken before or after stereotactic body radiation therapy (not recorded which). The receptors derive from a donor over 45 with non-small cell lung cancer. CDR3s leave out the opening cysteine and the closing phenylalanine or tryptophan.

J gene: TRBJ1-1; V gene: TRBV2; CDR3 protein: ASQRGDVNTEAF
J gene: TRBJ2-7; V gene: TRBV6-1; CDR3 protein: ASNKRGSSYEQY
J gene: TRBJ1-1; V gene: TRBV5-4; CDR3 protein: ASSSLESTEAF
J gene: TRBJ1-4; V gene: TRBV2; CDR3 protein: ASSEFKKAEKPF
J gene: TRBJ2-7; V gene: TRBV7-2; CDR3 protein: ASSLWLAGTYEQY
J gene: TRBJ1-5; V gene: TRBV6-9; CDR3 protein: ASSYPQGGNQPQH
J gene: TRBJ2-1; V gene: TRBV6-2/TRBV6-3; CDR3 protein: ASSGRARGNEQF
J gene: TRBJ1-5; V gene: TRBV6-2/TRBV6-3; CDR3 protein: ASSQAGVGNQPQH
J gene: TRBJ1-1; V gene: TRBV5-1; CDR3 protein: ASSLGATATEAF
J gene: TRBJ2-1; V gene: TRBV28; CDR3 protein: ASSFPQGYNEQF
J gene: TRBJ2-7; V gene: TRBV27; CDR3 protein: ASSGQGAGEQY
J gene: TRBJ2-2; V gene: TRBV10-2; CDR3 protein: ASSLTGELF
J gene: TRBJ2-7; V gene: TRBV28; CDR3 protein: ASSSTGTGISEQY